The 18 T cell receptor beta chains in this list originate from one sample, sequenced in a study of blood T cell repertoires in COVID-19. TCRdb's table, derived via immunoSEQ multiplex PCR, lists solely in-frame clones and lacks some. The sample includes over 55,000 clones, roughly 80% of them seen just once. Input material: peripheral blood. These TCRs come from a man aged 50 to 59 with COVID-19, enrolled during active disease.

This chain links TRBV15 with TRBJ2-2; D uncertain. V lost 2 bases and J 1 base, leaving 8 bases between the germline ends. CDR1 is LNHNV and CDR2 is YYDKDF in the germline V gene (reference sequence). This CDR3 has 15 residues. This CDR3 is CATSRTTENTGELFF. The CDR3, as DNA: TGTGCCACCAGCAGAACCACAGAGAACACCGGGGAGCTGTTTTTT.

The gene calls are TRBV4-2 and TRBJ2-7, with 14 nucleotides matching TRBD2. CDR3 length equals 18 residues. From germline, CDR1 is LGHNA and CDR2 YNFKEQ. The J segment lost 5 bases and the V segment lost 0 bases, leaving 9 bases of the junction unmatched. CDR3 amino acids: CASSQESGGLAGGHEQYF. As DNA, the CDR3 is TGTGCCAGCAGCCAAGAATCCGGCGGACTAGCGGGAGGCCACGAGCAGTACTTC.

The V call is TRBV6-5, the J call TRBJ1-5; tentatively, D is TRBD1 (5 bases). V lost 4 bases, J lost 5 bases, and 12 bases lay in between. This CDR3 is 14 amino acids long. The V gene's germline CDR1 is MNHEY and CDR2 SVGAGI. This chain's CDR3 is CASSLTAIHQPQHF. CDR3 bases: TGTGCCAGCAGTTTGACAGCTATCCATCAGCCCCAGCATTTT.

This chain links TRBV11-2 with TRBJ2-1, with TRBD2 identical over 13 bases. The V segment lost 6 bases and the J segment 12 bases; nucleotides outside the gene matches: 11. The CDR3 is 15 residues long. The germline CDR1 and CDR2 sequences are SGHAT and FQNNGV. CDR3 amino acids: CASRTGTSGARGQFF. As DNA, the CDR3 is TGTGCCAGCAGGACCGGGACTAGCGGGGCCCGTGGGCAGTTCTTC.

V is TRBV7-3 and J is TRBJ2-3; TRBD1 matches 7 bases. CDR1 is SGHTA, CDR2 FQGTGA, per germline. CDR3 length equals 18 residues. Trimming cost V 0 bases and J 0 bases; bases outside gene matches: 9. Here the CDR3 reads CASSLTPRQGSSTDTQYF. CDR3 DNA: TGTGCCAGCAGCTTAACGCCCCGACAGGGCTCGAGCACAGATACGCAGTATTTT. Full variable domain (rest looked up from reference TRBV7-3 and TRBJ2-3): GAGVSQTPSNKVTEKGKYVELRCDPISGHTALYWYRQSLGQGPEFLIYFQGTGAADDSGLPNDRFFAVRPEGSVSTLKIQRTERGDSAVYLCASSLTPRQGSSTDTQYFGPGTRLTVL.

As DNA, the CDR3 is TGTGCCAGCTCACCACCGGCGGGACTAGATGGCAATGAGCAGTTCTTC. The encoded protein is CASSPPAGLDGNEQFF. The V call is TRBV18, the J call TRBJ2-1; TRBD2 matches 8 bases. Germline CDR1 and CDR2: KGHSH and LQKENI. There are 16 residues in the CDR3. Losses at the gene ends were 0 bases for V and 6 bases for J; bases not matched to a gene: 7.

This sequence joins TRBV7-2 and TRBJ2-7; 8 bases map to TRBD2. CDR3 size: 15 residues. Germline CDR1 reads SGHTA; CDR2 reads FQGNSA. J lost 4 bases, V lost 5 bases, and 10 bases had no gene match. The CDR3 bases are TGTGCCAGCAGCGGGTGGGGGACTAGTAGGTACGAGCAGTACTTC. Amino acids: CASSGWGTSRYEQYF. Together with reference TRBV7-2 and TRBJ2-7, the CDR3 gives the full variable domain: GAGVSQSPSNKVTEKGKDVELRCDPISGHTALYWYRQSLGQGLEFLIYFQGNSAPDKSGLPSDRFSAERTGGSVSTLTIQRTQQEDSAVYLCASSGWGTSRYEQYFGPGTRLTVT.

The chain has TRBV7-3 and TRBJ1-1; D is perhaps TRBD1 (6 bases). The CDR3 is 16 amino acids. Trimming left V 5 bases short and J 0 bases short, with 16 bases between. From germline, CDR1 is SGHTA and CDR2 FQGTGA. This CDR3 reads CASSGKGGGMNTEAFF. The CDR3 DNA reads as TGTGCCAGCAGCGGAAAAGGTGGGGGCATGAACACTGAAGCTTTCTTT.

This clone was detected only once. The gene calls are TRBV4-1 and TRBJ2-1, with D tentatively TRBD1 (6 bases). The germline gives CDR1 MGHRA, CDR2 YSYEKL. The CDR3 sequence is 15 residues long. Trimming shortened V by 0 bases and J by 10 bases, and 16 bases separated the two germline ends. This chain's CDR3 is CASSQETGSAGEQFF. As DNA, the CDR3 is TGCGCCAGCAGCCAAGAAACAGGGTCCGCCGGGGAGCAGTTCTTC.

The chain joins TRBV7-8 to TRBJ1-5; 10 positions agree with TRBD1. The CDR3 consists of 17 residues. Germline lookup yields CDR1 SGHVS and CDR2 FQNEAQ. V was pared by 4 bases and J by 0 bases, with 6 bases of the junction left unmatched. DNA of the CDR3: TGTGCCAGCAGCTCAATTCGACAGGGGGCTAGCAATCAGCCCCAGCATTTT. It is translated as CASSSIRQGASNQPQHF.

V is TRBV28 and J is TRBJ1-1, with D perhaps matching TRBD1 (5 bases). The CDR3 covers 13 residues. The germline gives CDR1 MDHEN, CDR2 SYDVKM. The V end lost 5 bases, the J end lost 5 bases, and 12 bases lay between the germline ends. CDR3 amino acids: CASSTSGRTEAFF. For the CDR3, the DNA is TGTGCCAGCAGTACCTCAGGGAGGACTGAAGCTTTCTTT.

This clone was seen only once. This rearrangement joins TRBV5-1 to TRBJ1-1; 11 bases agree with TRBD1. CDR1 and CDR2 (germline): SGHRS, YFSETQ. The CDR3 extends over 14 amino acids. V was pared by 0 bases and J by 7 bases, with 2 bases of the junction left unmatched. CDR3: CASSLAGTGGEAFF. CDR3 DNA sequence: TGCGCCAGCAGCTTGGCCGGGACAGGGGGTGAAGCTTTCTTT. Looking up the rest from reference TRBV5-1 and TRBJ1-1 gives the full variable domain: KAGVTQTPRYLIKTRGQQVTLSCSPISGHRSVSWYQQTPGQGLQFLFEYFSETQRNKGNFPGRFSGRQFSNSRSEMNVSTLELGDSALYLCASSLAGTGGEAFFGQGTRLTVV.

This rearrangement joins TRBV6-6 to TRBJ2-7; 9 bases match TRBD2. Losses at the gene ends were 5 bases for V and 2 bases for J; bases not matched to a gene: 4. The V gene's germline CDR1 is MNHNY and CDR2 SVGAGI (reference sequence). CDR3 length: 14 residues. CDR3 protein: CASSRGGGPYEQYF. The CDR3 DNA sequence: TGTGCCAGCAGTCGCGGGGGGGGGCCCTACGAGCAGTACTTC.

This clone has only a few counts. In DNA form, the CDR3 reads TGTGCCAGCAGTGTCGGGTCACCCCTCCACTTT. Its protein product is CASSVGSPLHF. The V gene is TRBV2, the J gene TRBJ1-6; unclear D gene. CDR3 size: 11 residues. Trimming removed 4 bases from V and 10 bases from J, with 5 bases in between. Germline lookup yields CDR1 SNHLY and CDR2 FYNNEI.

The chain employs TRBV28 and TRBJ2-7, with 10 bases fitting TRBD2. The CDR3 spans 13 residues. V lost 7 bases to trimming and J lost 3 bases; unmatched junction nucleotides: 3. Germline V lookup: CDR1 MDHEN, CDR2 SYDVKM. The CDR3 here is CASTSGSLYEQYF. The CDR3 nucleotides read TGTGCCAGCACTAGCGGGAGTCTCTACGAGCAGTACTTC. The complete variable domain, with remaining parts taken from reference TRBV28 and TRBJ2-7, reads DVKVTQSSRYLVKRTGEKVFLECVQDMDHENMFWYRQDPGLGLRLIYFSYDVKMKEKGDIPEGYSVSREKKERFSLILESASTNQTSMYLCASTSGSLYEQYFGPGTRLTVT.

V is TRBV7-9 and J is TRBJ2-1; D gene ambiguous. This CDR3 has 14 amino acids. Trimming cost V 2 bases and J 3 bases, with 8 bases left between them. Germline assignment: CDR1 SEHNR and CDR2 FQNEAQ (reference sequence). The CDR3 region is CASSLSVDYNEQFF. The CDR3 DNA reads as TGTGCCAGCAGCTTATCGGTCGACTACAATGAGCAGTTCTTC.

This clone has more than one count but fewer than ten. The chain joins TRBV5-3 to TRBJ2-1; TRBD2 matches 7 bases. TRBV5-3 carries the ORF label, with uncertain function. The CDR3 runs 14 residues. V lost 10 bases, J lost 9 bases, and 16 bases stayed unmatched. The CDR3 spells CALWEAKGGIEQFF. DNA of the CDR3: TGTGCCCTATGGGAGGCCAAGGGAGGGATTGAGCAGTTCTTC.

This clone has just one count. The chain recombines TRBV24-1 with TRBJ2-2; 8 bases match TRBD2. The V and J ends lost 1 base and 3 bases, in that order; junction bases with no gene match: 0. CDR1 and CDR2 (germline): KGHDR, SFDVKD. CDR3 length: 15 amino acids. For the CDR3, the DNA is TGTGCCACCAGTGATTTAGCGGGAGACACCGGGGAGCTGTTTTTT. Its translation is CATSDLAGDTGELFF.